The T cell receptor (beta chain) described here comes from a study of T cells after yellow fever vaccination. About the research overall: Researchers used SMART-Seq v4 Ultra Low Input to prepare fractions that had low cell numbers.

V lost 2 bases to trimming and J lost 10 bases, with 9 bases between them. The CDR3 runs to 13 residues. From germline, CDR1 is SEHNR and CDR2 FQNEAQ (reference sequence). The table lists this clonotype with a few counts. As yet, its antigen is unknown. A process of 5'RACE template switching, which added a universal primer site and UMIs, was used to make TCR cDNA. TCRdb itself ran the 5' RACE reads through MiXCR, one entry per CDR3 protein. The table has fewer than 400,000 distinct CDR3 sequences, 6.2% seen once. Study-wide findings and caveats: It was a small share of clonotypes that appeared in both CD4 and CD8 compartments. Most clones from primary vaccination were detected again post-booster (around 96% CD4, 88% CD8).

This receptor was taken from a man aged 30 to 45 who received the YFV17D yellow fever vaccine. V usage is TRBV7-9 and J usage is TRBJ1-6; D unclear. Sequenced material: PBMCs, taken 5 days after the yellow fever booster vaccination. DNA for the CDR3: TGTGCCAGCAGCTTATTCGGGGAGTCACCCCTCCACTTT. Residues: CASSLFGESPLHF.